This passage covers 20 T cell receptor beta chains from one sample sequenced in a study of patients and donors after allogeneic stem cell transplantation. TCRdb re-called the RT-PCR reads through MiXCR, storing one row per CDR3 protein. This table holds about 960,000 distinct CDR3 sequences, more than 15% found once. The sequenced sample consisted of blood, either unsorted or a sorted T cell fraction (not recorded which). The receptor source for this set is a human donor who was either an allogeneic HSCT recipient or a stem cell or donor lymphocyte infusion donor (not recorded which). It is not recorded whose cells these are; they may come from a transplant donor.

The chain uses TRBV20-1 and TRBJ2-4, with TRBD1 as a possible D gene (5 bases). The ends were cut back, 5 bases at V and 0 bases at J, with 14 bases in the middle. Germline lookup yields CDR1 DFQATT and CDR2 SNEGSKA (reference sequence). This CDR3 region has 15 residues. CDR3 DNA sequence: TGCAGTGCTTACTACAGGAACCTAGCCAAAAACATTCAGTACTTC. This encodes CSAYYRNLAKNIQYF.

CDR3 sequence reads: CASSQGSGTQYF. The CDR3 DNA reads as TGTGCCAGCAGCCAGGGTAGCGGGACCCAGTACTTC. The V gene is TRBV6-5, the J gene TRBJ2-5; D might be TRBD2 (6 bases). Germline CDR1 and CDR2: MNHEY and SVGAGI. Between the trimmed V and J ends, which lost 6 bases and 7 bases, there was a span of 12 bases. The CDR3 consists of 12 residues.

The table lists this clonotype with a few counts. V and J are TRBV12-3 or TRBV12-4 and TRBJ2-7; 9 bases match TRBD1. V lost 6 bases, J lost 3 bases, and 9 bases stayed unmatched. The CDR3 has 15 amino acids. Written as DNA, the CDR3 is TGTGCCAGCAGATCGACAGGGGGGCTTGGCTACGAGCAGTACTTC. Encoded protein: CASRSTGGLGYEQYF.

This clonotype has only a few counts. This chain joins TRBV20-1 and TRBJ1-2, with 8 bases matching TRBD1. With V trimmed by 6 bases and J by 7 bases, 19 bases remained unmatched. The V gene's germline CDR1 is DFQATT and CDR2 SNEGSKA (reference sequence). CDR3 size: 16 residues. CDR3 nucleotide sequence: TGCAGTGCACCGACCCCTCTCCTGACAGGGGACGGTGGCTACACCTTC. This sequence encodes CSAPTPLLTGDGGYTF.

Regarding this clonotype: Since a much larger clone is just one base distant, this may be a read error. The final CDR3 position lacks the conserved phenylalanine or tryptophan, pointing to a likely read error. The gene calls are TRBV12-3 or TRBV12-4 and TRBJ2-5; D is ambiguous. The CDR3 has 14 residues. V was shortened by 5 bases and J by 2 bases, with 12 bases between the two germline ends. This CDR3 reads CASSTRTVQETQYL. In DNA form, the CDR3 reads TGTGCCAGCAGTACCCGGACGGTTCAAGAGACCCAGTACCTC.

In this sample, this clonotype turned up a few times. J is TRBJ2-2 and V is TRBV5-1; TRBD1 agrees at 7 bases. This CDR3 comprises 14 residues. The V gene's germline CDR1 is SGHRS and CDR2 YFSETQ. Trimming cost V 4 bases and J 5 bases; bases outside gene matches: 5. The CDR3 protein is CASSRTGQTGELFF. The CDR3 DNA reads as TGCGCCAGCAGCAGGACAGGACAAACCGGGGAGCTGTTTTTT. The variable domain in full, completed from reference TRBV5-1 and TRBJ2-2, reads KAGVTQTPRYLIKTRGQQVTLSCSPISGHRSVSWYQQTPGQGLQFLFEYFSETQRNKGNFPGRFSGRQFSNSRSEMNVSTLELGDSALYLCASSRTGQTGELFFGEGSRLTVL.

The rearrangement links TRBV11-3 to TRBJ2-7, with D possibly TRBD1 on 5 matching bases. Trimming removed 0 bases from V and 3 bases from J, with 18 bases in between. Germline CDR1 and CDR2: SGHNT and YENEEA. This CDR3 region has 17 residues. This CDR3 is CASSLDRFRVKLYEQYF. CDR3 nucleotide sequence: TGTGCCAGCAGCTTAGATCGGTTCAGGGTGAAGCTCTACGAGCAGTACTTC.

The chain recombines TRBV2 with TRBJ2-1, with 9 positions matching TRBD2. Germline lookup yields CDR1 SNHLY and CDR2 FYNNEI. Germline trimming cut 6 bases from V and 4 bases from J; bases unmatched to any gene: 13. The CDR3 length is 17 residues. CDR3: CASSGGGLSGGYNEQFF. DNA for the CDR3: TGTGCCAGCAGCGGAGGGGGGCTTAGCGGGGGATACAATGAGCAGTTCTTC.

The chain links TRBV4-2 to TRBJ1-1; no reliable D call. Looked up from germline, CDR1 is LGHNA and CDR2 is YNFKEQ. V was trimmed by 2 bases and J by 6 bases, leaving 22 bases between them. CDR3 size: 17 residues. This chain's CDR3 is CASSQTSSGAGRAEAFF. CDR3 in DNA: TGTGCCAGCAGCCAAACCTCTTCGGGCGCGGGTCGCGCTGAAGCTTTCTTT.

J is TRBJ1-2 and V is TRBV6-1; D is unclear. Per germline, CDR1 MNHNS and CDR2 SASEGT. Trimming stripped 3 bases from V and 2 bases from J, with 13 bases between. CDR3 size: 15 residues. The CDR3 reads CASSESRTGNYGYTF. CDR3 coding DNA: TGTGCCAGCAGTGAGTCCCGGACGGGGAACTATGGCTACACCTTC.

The DNA for the CDR3 is TGTGCCACCAGCAGAGGGGGACAGGGCCGAAGGGCAGATACGCAGTATTTT. The encoded protein is CATSRGGQGRRADTQYF. The chain employs TRBV15 and TRBJ2-3; 9 bases are shared with TRBD1. The CDR3 has 17 amino acids. The V segment lost 1 base and the J segment 4 bases; nucleotides outside the gene matches: 9. From germline, CDR1 is LNHNV and CDR2 YYDKDF (reference sequence). Based on the CDR3 plus reference TRBV15 and TRBJ2-3, the full variable domain is DAMVIQNPRYQVTQFGKPVTLSCSQTLNHNVMYWYQQKSSQAPKLLFHYYDKDFNNEADTPDNFQSRRPNTSFCFLDIRSPGLGDTAMYLCATSRGGQGRRADTQYFGPGTRLTVL.

The chain carries TRBV5-5 and TRBJ2-3, with TRBD2 as a possible D gene (7 bases). Germline V gene lookup returns CDR1 SGHKS and CDR2 YYEKEE (reference sequence). Trimming shortened V by 6 bases and J by 4 bases, and 21 bases separated the two germline ends. The CDR3 runs to 16 residues. CDR3 loop: CASTRPTSQGPDTQYF. DNA for the CDR3: TGTGCCAGCACCAGACCGACTAGCCAGGGGCCAGATACGCAGTATTTT.

The chain couples TRBV6-4 to TRBJ2-1, with TRBD2 identical over 8 bases. The germline gives CDR1 MRHNA, CDR2 SNTAGT. Trimming removed 4 bases from V and 7 bases from J; junction bases left unmatched: 12. There are 16 residues in the CDR3. This CDR3 is CASSALQAGVTNEQFF. The CDR3 region has the DNA TGTGCCAGCAGTGCCCTACAAGCGGGAGTGACAAATGAGCAGTTCTTC.

The chain recombines TRBV6-5 with TRBJ1-4; D possibly corresponds to TRBD1 (6 bases). Trimming shortened V by 0 bases and J by 5 bases, and 10 bases separated the two germline ends. CDR3 size: 15 residues. From germline, CDR1 is MNHEY and CDR2 SVGAGI. The CDR3 nucleotides are TGTGCCAGCAGTTACTCGGGGGCCTCGAATGAAAAACTGTTTTTT. As protein: CASSYSGASNEKLFF.

J is TRBJ2-3 and V is TRBV5-1, with a tentative D call TRBD2 (5 bases). V was shortened by 3 bases and J by 5 bases, with 7 bases between the two germline ends. Germline assignment: CDR1 SGHRS and CDR2 YFSETQ. The CDR3 covers 12 residues. DNA of the CDR3: TGCGCCAGCAGCTCGGAGGTAGATACGCAGTATTTT. This encodes CASSSEVDTQYF. The full variable domain, completed using reference TRBV5-1 and TRBJ2-3, is KAGVTQTPRYLIKTRGQQVTLSCSPISGHRSVSWYQQTPGQGLQFLFEYFSETQRNKGNFPGRFSGRQFSNSRSEMNVSTLELGDSALYLCASSSEVDTQYFGPGTRLTVL.

The chain combines TRBV7-3 with TRBJ2-2; no reliable D call. CDR1 and CDR2 (germline): SGHTA, FQGTGA. The CDR3 runs 15 residues. V lost 1 base to trimming and J lost 1 base, with 7 bases between them. The CDR3 region has the DNA TGTGCCAGCAGCTTAAACGGAGTGAACACCGGGGAGCTGTTTTTT. Translation gives CASSLNGVNTGELFF.

This clonotype was seen a handful of times. The chain recombines TRBV6-5 with TRBJ1-2; no clear D. CDR3 length: 10 residues. Germline V CDR1 and CDR2: MNHEY, SVGAGI. Deletions cut 6 bases from V and 8 bases from J, with 7 bases between. CDR3 nucleotides: TGTGCCAGCAGCGCCCAAGGCTACACCTTC. It yields the protein CASSAQGYTF.

The gene calls are TRBV10-3 and TRBJ2-2, with 7 nucleotides matching TRBD1. CDR3 length: 15 residues. With 6 bases clipped from V and 2 bases from J, the junction kept 6 bases outside the gene matches. Germline lookup yields CDR1 ENHRY and CDR2 SYGVKD. CDR3 residues: CAIRRDSLNTGELFF. The CDR3 region has the DNA TGTGCCATCAGAAGGGACAGCTTAAACACCGGGGAGCTGTTTTTT.

This clonotype has more than one count but fewer than ten. V and J are TRBV10-3 and TRBJ2-1, with TRBD1 matching over 7 bases. The germline V gene encodes CDR1 ENHRY and CDR2 SYGVKD. The CDR3 spans 17 residues. Trimming cost V 4 bases and J 8 bases; bases outside gene matches: 17. The CDR3 coding sequence is TGTGCCATCAGTGGCCCCATCCGGGACAGCCGAGCGGATGAGCAGTTCTTC. It is translated as CAISGPIRDSRADEQFF.

The chain links TRBV12-3 or TRBV12-4 to TRBJ2-1; D is possibly TRBD1 or TRBD2 (6 bases each). Trimming pared 8 bases from V and 8 bases from J, leaving 22 bases between. The CDR3 has 15 residues. The CDR3 loop reads CASARLGGGMDEQFF. CDR3 nucleotides: TGTGCCAGCGCCCGTTTGGGGGGCGGGATGGATGAGCAGTTCTTC.